One sample yielded the 8 T cell receptor beta chains listed below, sequenced in a study of identical twins. TCRdb called the 5' RACE reads again in MiXCR, with one record for every CDR3 protein. The sample has about 220,000 distinct CDR3 sequences, roughly a tenth seen once. The source material was memory (CD45RO+) T cells sorted from blood. The receptor source for this set is a woman aged 18-35 years in good health.

This clonotype has more than one count but fewer than ten. V is TRBV10-3 and J is TRBJ2-1, with D possibly being TRBD2 (7 bases). Germline V gene data show CDR1 as ENHRY and CDR2 as SYGVKD. Trimming left V 10 bases short and J 10 bases short, with 14 bases between. This CDR3 has 11 residues. This CDR3 is CANRGAGEQFF. The CDR3 bases are TGTGCCAACCGGGGGGCGGGGGAGCAGTTCTTC.

Of note for this clonotype: A much bigger clone sits one base away, suggesting this may be a read error. The CDR3 sequence is CASNSFSGAAKNIQYF. The CDR3 nucleotides read TGTGCCAGCAACTCCTTCTCGGGCGCGGCCAAAAACATTCAGTACTTC. The V gene is TRBV28, the J gene TRBJ2-4; D is undetermined. Germline lookup yields CDR1 MDHEN and CDR2 SYDVKM. The CDR3 runs 16 residues. Trimming removed 7 bases from V and 1 base from J, with 17 bases in between.

This clonotype was detected only once. V gene TRBV27 combines with J gene TRBJ2-3; 7 bases align to TRBD1. From germline, CDR1 is MNHEY and CDR2 SMNVEV (reference sequence). This CDR3 has 16 residues. Trimming cost V 5 bases and J 3 bases; bases outside gene matches: 11. The CDR3 DNA is TGTGCCAGCAGTCCCTTGGACAGGTTGCGAACAGATACGCAGTATTTT. Translation: CASSPLDRLRTDTQYF.

The chain carries TRBV6-1 and TRBJ2-1; D is unresolved. V lost 2 bases and J 5 bases, leaving 13 bases between the germline ends. Germline V gives CDR1 MNHNS, CDR2 SASEGT. The CDR3 runs to 15 residues. The CDR3 is CASSETANWDNEQFF. The CDR3 DNA sequence: TGTGCCAGCAGTGAAACAGCAAATTGGGACAATGAGCAGTTCTTC.

This clonotype appeared a few times. The chain has TRBV29-1 and TRBJ1-1, with 7 positions matching TRBD1. The germline V gene encodes CDR1 SQVTM and CDR2 ANQGSEA. The CDR3 spans 13 residues. Trimming at V came to 8 bases and at J to 2 bases, leaving 8 bases not matched to a gene. The CDR3 bases are TGCAGCACAAAACAGGGGTTAAACACTGAAGCTTTCTTT. Protein: CSTKQGLNTEAFF.

This chain connects TRBV12-3 or TRBV12-4 to TRBJ2-1; no clear D gene. Trimming took 3 bases from V and 0 from J, leaving 9 bases between them. This CDR3 region has 15 residues. This chain's CDR3 is CASSFPYSSYNEQFF. In nucleotides, the CDR3 is TGTGCCAGCAGTTTTCCTTATTCCTCCTACAATGAGCAGTTCTTC.

The chain has TRBV20-1 and TRBJ2-7; D ambiguous. This CDR3 is 15 amino acids long. Germline CDR1 is DFQATT and CDR2 is SNEGSKA (reference sequence). The V end lost 3 bases, the J end lost 0 bases, and 15 bases lay between the germline ends. CDR3 coding DNA: TGCAGTGCTAGCCGCTCGGTAGGGATCTCCTACGAGCAGTACTTC. This translates into CSASRSVGISYEQYF.

V gene TRBV15 combines with J gene TRBJ2-1; D perhaps matches TRBD2 (5 bases). The CDR3 length is 16 residues. The V end was cut by 7 bases, the J end by 3 bases, with 19 bases between. Germline assignment: CDR1 LNHNV and CDR2 YYDKDF (reference sequence). Here the CDR3 reads CATTPEGTSGYNEQFF. The CDR3 DNA follows: TGTGCCACCACCCCAGAAGGTACTAGTGGCTACAATGAGCAGTTCTTC.